At least ten counts were recorded for the clone carrying this T cell receptor beta chain. Its specificity is not known. Germline V gives CDR1 SGHTA, CDR2 FQGTGA. The length of the CDR3 is 13 residues. Trimming took off 1 base at V and 3 bases at J, with 4 bases between the two ends. These data come from a study of T-cell reconstitution after alpha-beta-depleted transplantation in children. For TCRbeta, the library was prepared with unique molecular identifiers. TCRdb redid the calling of the PCR reads with MiXCR, one entry per CDR3 protein. The sample comprises hundreds of thousands of distinct CDR3 sequences, around 14% of which are singletons, and roughly 0.77% rests with the top ten. General study points: Once a year had passed after transplant, T-cell counts and diversity came mostly from newly produced T cells.

The receptor was isolated from a girl between 2 and 10 years old with congenital amegakaryocytic thrombocytopenia, due to receive a stem cell transplant. This specimen was PBMCs, taken before TCRalphabeta/CD19-depleted stem cell transplant. V is TRBV7-3 and J is TRBJ1-5; no definite D call. The CDR3 DNA is TGTGCCAGCAGCTTAAGCGCCAATCAGCCCCAGCATTTT. Amino acid sequence: CASSLSANQPQHF.